This is a list of T cell receptor beta chains from one sample in a study of T cells in Graves' hyperthyroidism and ophthalmopathy. TCRdb re-derived calls from the multiplex PCR reads in MiXCR, one entry per CDR3 protein. The sample lists roughly 700,000 distinct CDR3 sequences; around 40% were seen once. The sequenced material came from blood. The receptors derive from a woman in her thirties or forties with Graves' hyperthyroidism. CDR3s include the opening cysteine and the closing phenylalanine or tryptophan. D genes are given only for firm matches. The size entry is marked missing in some rows and otherwise reads once, few, many or a size class.

j_call | clone_size | d_call | v_call | cdr3_nt | cdr3_aa
TRBJ1-2 | many | - | TRBV7-2 | TGTGCCAGCAGCTCCGGGACTGCGCCGCTAGGATATGGCTACACCTTC | CASSSGTAPLGYGYTF
TRBJ1-4 | few | - | TRBV7-2 | TGTGCCAGCAGCTCGGACGGCGGGAGGGAAAAACTGTTTTTT | CASSSDGGREKLFF
TRBJ2-7 | many | - | TRBV11-3 | TGTGCCAGCAGCTTAGTTGTAGGCTCCTACGAGCAGTACTTC | CASSLVVGSYEQYF
TRBJ2-3 | - | TRBD2 | TRBV7-9 | TGTGCCAGCAGCGGATTGACTAGCGGGTCCAGCACAGATACGCAGTATTTT | CASSGLTSGSSTDTQYF
TRBJ1-2 | many | - | TRBV5-6 | TGTGCCAGCAGCTTGGGACAGAACGACTATGGCTACACCTTC | CASSLGQNDYGYTF
TRBJ2-7 | - | TRBD1 | TRBV7-8 | TGTGCCACGGCCAATCGGGACAGGGGGCCCCTAGTCTCCTACGAGCAGTACTTC | CATANRDRGPLVSYEQYF
TRBJ1-5 | few | - | TRBV4-3 | TGCGCCAGCAGCCAATCTCCGAGCGGATATAGCAATCAGCCCCAGCATTTT | CASSQSPSGYSNQPQHF
TRBJ2-7 | - | - | TRBV7-2 | TGTGCCAGCAGCTTAGGGTACCTATCCTACGAGCAGTACTTC | CASSLGYLSYEQYF
TRBJ1-1 | - | - | TRBV10-3 | TGTGCCATCAGTAGGGGCAGGGTGGTGACTGAAGCTTTCTTT | CAISRGRVVTEAFF
TRBJ1-1 | - | - | TRBV6-5 | TGTGCCAGCAGTCGTCTTCGGTTCCAGGTCACTGAAGCTTTCTTT | CASSRLRFQVTEAFF
TRBJ2-5 | many | TRBD1 | TRBV29-1 | TGCAGCGTTACAGGGGAAGGGCCCCAGTACTTC | CSVTGEGPQYF
TRBJ1-1 | few | - | TRBV10-2 | TGTGCCAGCAGGAGGGGTCTGGCTACTGAAGCTTTCTTT | CASRRGLATEAFF
TRBJ1-1 | - | - | TRBV6-1 | TGTGCCAGCAGGCCCCGACAGTATTCTGAAGCTTTCTTT | CASRPRQYSEAFF
TRBJ1-1 | - | - | TRBV11-2 | TGTGCCAGCAGCCAAACGAAAATAGGCTACACTGAAGCTTTCTTT | CASSQTKIGYTEAFF
TRBJ1-1 | few | TRBD1 | TRBV6-1 | TGTGCCAGCAGTGAACCCCAGAATAGGGGGCGGGCAAGCACTGAAGCTTTCTTT | CASSEPQNRGRASTEAFF
TRBJ1-5 | - | TRBD1 | TRBV10-3 | TGTGCCAGCAGTGCCGCCGGGACAGGGTCCAATCAGCCCCAGCATTTT | CASSAAGTGSNQPQHF
TRBJ1-5 | many | - | TRBV7-8 | TGTGCCAGCAGCCCGGCAGGGACTCAGCCCCAGCATTTT | CASSPAGTQPQHF
TRBJ1-2 | - | - | TRBV15 | TGTGCCACCAGCAGGACTCGGACAGCCAGGGATGGCTACACCTTC | CATSRTRTARDGYTF
TRBJ2-2 | - | TRBD1 | TRBV10-3 | TGTGCCACCTCCGTTGGGGACAGGGACGGGGAGCTGTTTTTT | CATSVGDRDGELFF
TRBJ2-7 | - | TRBD1 | TRBV12-3/TRBV12-4 | TGTGCCAGCAGTTCCCAGGGGGCCGAGCAGTACTTC | CASSSQGAEQYF
TRBJ1-5 | many | - | TRBV24-1 | TGTGCCACCAGCACTAAGAGCAATCAGCCCCAGCATTTT | CATSTKSNQPQHF
TRBJ2-7 | many | - | TRBV20-1 | TGCAGTGCCTCCTCGAGGTCGACCTACGAGCAGTACTTC | CSASSRSTYEQYF
TRBJ1-4 | few | - | TRBV13 | TGTGCCAGCAGCCGCCGAGGAGGGGCAACTAATGAAAAACTGTTTTTT | CASSRRGGATNEKLFF
TRBJ2-2 | - | TRBD2 | TRBV5-6 | TGTGCCAGCTTCAGACTAGCGGGGGGAACCGGGGAGCTGTTTTTT | CASFRLAGGTGELFF
TRBJ1-5 | few | - | TRBV12-3/TRBV12-4 | TGTGCCAGCAGGAGGGATAATCAGCCCCAGCATTTT | CASRRDNQPQHF
TRBJ2-7 | few | - | TRBV12-3/TRBV12-4 | TGTGCCAGCAGGATGGACACGTCGGTTGGCTACGAGCAGTACTTC | CASRMDTSVGYEQYF
TRBJ1-2 | - | - | TRBV6-5 | TGTGCCAGCAGCCTAGAGGGACGGTTTAACTATGGCTACACCTTC | CASSLEGRFNYGYTF
TRBJ1-2 | once | - | TRBV7-9 | TGTGCCAGCAGCTTAGATTGGGGGCGCACCTTC | CASSLDWGRTF
TRBJ1-1 | many | - | TRBV4-1 | TGCGCCAGCAGCCTCCATGAGAACGGGCTCACTGAAGCTTTCTTT | CASSLHENGLTEAFF
TRBJ1-1 | many | - | TRBV7-9 | TGTGCCAGCAGCACACAGGGTCCTAGCCTCTTT | CASSTQGPSLF
TRBJ2-2 | - | - | TRBV7-9 | TGTGCCAGCAGCCCCCAAGTGTCGGTCTCCACCGGGGAGCTGTTTTTT | CASSPQVSVSTGELFF
TRBJ2-2 | many | - | TRBV5-1 | TGTGCCAGTTCGACAGGGAACACCGGGGAGCTGTTTTTT | CASSTGNTGELFF
TRBJ1-1 | many | TRBD1 | TRBV25-1 | TGTGCCAGCAGTGAATCGAACAGGGGCATAGGGAACACTGAAGCTTTCTTT | CASSESNRGIGNTEAFF
TRBJ1-1 | many | - | TRBV10-1 | TGCGCCAGCAGTGAGTCGAGGGGGGGAAGGACTGAAGCTTTCTTT | CASSESRGGRTEAFF
TRBJ1-5 | many | - | TRBV19 | TGTGCCAGTAGTAGGGCCCTTGGGACGGGAAATCAGCCCCAGCATTTT | CASSRALGTGNQPQHF
TRBJ2-1 | - | - | TRBV29-1 | TGCAGCGTCCCAAGCTCCTACAATGAGCAGTTCTTC | CSVPSSYNEQFF
TRBJ2-7 | - | - | TRBV7-8 | TGTGCCAGCTCACCGGTCAGGGGAAAAGGGGGCTCCTACGAGCAGTACTTC | CASSPVRGKGGSYEQYF
TRBJ2-7 | few | - | TRBV5-8 | TGTGCCAGCAGCTTGGAGGAGAGCGTGGTAGAGCAGTACTTC | CASSLEESVVEQYF
TRBJ1-2 | many | - | TRBV5-1 | TGCGCCAGCAGCTTAAAGCGGGGCTTCTATGGCTACACCTTC | CASSLKRGFYGYTF
TRBJ1-2 | - | TRBD1 | TRBV5-8 | TGTGCCAGCAGCTATATAGCCGGACAGGACTATGGCTACACCTTC | CASSYIAGQDYGYTF
TRBJ2-4 | - | TRBD2 | TRBV10-1 | TGCGCCAGCAGCTCCGGGACGGATGGACTAGGAAACATTCAGTACTTC | CASSSGTDGLGNIQYF
TRBJ1-1 | few | TRBD1 | TRBV6-5 | TGTGCCAGCAGCTTGTGGCAGGGGGACACTGAAGCTTTCTTT | CASSLWQGDTEAFF
TRBJ1-5 | few | - | TRBV10-3 | TGTGCCAGCAGTTACTCGACAGGCTTCAATCAGCCCCAGCATTTT | CASSYSTGFNQPQHF
TRBJ2-3 | - | - | TRBV5-1 | TGCGCCAGCAGCTCGGACTCCAGCACAGATACGCAGTATTTT | CASSSDSSTDTQYF
TRBJ1-2 | many | - | TRBV7-2 | TGTGCCAGCAGCTTATGGAAGGAAGGGTCGGGCTACACCTTC | CASSLWKEGSGYTF
TRBJ1-1 | many | - | TRBV7-6 | TGTGCCAGCAGCTTAGAACAGGGTTTCCCTGAAGCTTTCTTT | CASSLEQGFPEAFF
TRBJ1-5 | - | - | TRBV2 | TGTGCCAGCAGTGTGTACAATAGCAGTCAGCCCCAGCATTTT | CASSVYNSSQPQHF
TRBJ2-7 | few | TRBD1 | TRBV5-1 | TGCGCCAGCAGCCCACAGGGGCAGACCTACGAGCAGTACTTC | CASSPQGQTYEQYF
TRBJ1-5 | once | - | TRBV5-1 | TGCGCCAGCAGCCCACAAGGGTTCGGTAGCAATCAGCCCCAGCATTTT | CASSPQGFGSNQPQHF
TRBJ1-2 | once | - | TRBV6-5 | TGTGCCAGCAGTTCTGCGGGGGTGGACTATGGCTACACCTTC | CASSSAGVDYGYTF
TRBJ1-5 | many | TRBD1 | TRBV5-6 | TGTGCCAGCAGCTCAGGGGGTACTCAGCCCCAGCATTTT | CASSSGGTQPQHF
TRBJ2-7 | - | TRBD2 | TRBV11-1 | TGTGCCAGCAGCTTTAGCGGGAGCCCCTACGAGCAGCACTTC | CASSFSGSPYEQHF
TRBJ2-5 | many | TRBD1 | TRBV7-2 | TGTGCCAGCAGTCTCGACAGGGGGCAGGAGACCCAGTACTTC | CASSLDRGQETQYF
TRBJ1-2 | - | TRBD1 | TRBV4-3 | TGCGCCAGCAGCCAAGATACAGGGGTCTATGGCTACACCTTC | CASSQDTGVYGYTF
TRBJ1-4 | - | TRBD1 | TRBV9 | TGTGCCAGCAGCGTAGCGACAGGGGGGTACTCCGGAAAACTGTTTTTT | CASSVATGGYSGKLFF
TRBJ2-2 | - | - | TRBV5-8 | TGTGCCAGCAGCTTGTACGGTGCGAACACCGGGGAGCTGTTTTTT | CASSLYGANTGELFF
TRBJ2-2 | few | TRBD1 | TRBV29-1 | TGCAGCGTCGCACAGGGGAATATGGACACCGGGGAGCTGTTTTTT | CSVAQGNMDTGELFF
TRBJ2-3 | - | - | TRBV7-8 | TGTGCCAGCAGCTTTAGCGGTATCACAGATACGCAGTATTTT | CASSFSGITDTQYF
TRBJ2-5 | many | - | TRBV10-3 | TGTGCCATCACTGCAGGACAAGGGGAGACCCAGTACTTC | CAITAGQGETQYF